A single T cell receptor beta chain is shown here with its context. V lost 5 bases and J lost 3; bases outside the gene matches: 9. The germline V gene encodes CDR1 GTSNPN and CDR2 SVGIG (reference sequence). The CDR3 is 15 residues long. These data are taken from a study of blood T cell repertoires in COVID-19. Across the study: Nucleic acid was either cDNA or gDNA, and it came from T cells, B-cell-depleted T cells, or PBMCs.

Measured with immunoSEQ multiplex PCR; TCRdb has only the in-frame clones, and not every one. Among 200,000 to 300,000 clones listed, around nine tenths were seen once. The gene calls are TRBV30 and TRBJ2-5, with 10 bases lining up with TRBD1. Input material: peripheral blood. The sequence derives from a man aged 40-49 years who had recovered from COVID-19. CDR3 residues: CAWDKTGTGEETQYF. Here the CDR3 DNA reads TGTGCCTGGGACAAAACCGGGACAGGGGAAGAGACCCAGTACTTC.